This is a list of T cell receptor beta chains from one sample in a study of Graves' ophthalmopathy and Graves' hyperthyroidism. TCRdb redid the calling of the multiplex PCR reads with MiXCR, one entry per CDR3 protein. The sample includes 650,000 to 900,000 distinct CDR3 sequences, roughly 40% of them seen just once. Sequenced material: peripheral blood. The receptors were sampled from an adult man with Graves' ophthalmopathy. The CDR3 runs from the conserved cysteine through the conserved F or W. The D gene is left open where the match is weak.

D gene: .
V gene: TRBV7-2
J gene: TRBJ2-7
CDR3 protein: CASSLANQGYEQYF

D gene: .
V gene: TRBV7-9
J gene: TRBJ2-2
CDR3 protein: CASSLRPVNTGELFF

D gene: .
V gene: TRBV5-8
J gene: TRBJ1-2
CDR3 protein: CASSSGIRDGRFNYGYTF

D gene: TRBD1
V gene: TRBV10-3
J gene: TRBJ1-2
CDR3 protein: CASSGGGGPRGYTF

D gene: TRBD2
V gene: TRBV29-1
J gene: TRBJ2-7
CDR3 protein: CSSPKRGGPAPTSYEQYF

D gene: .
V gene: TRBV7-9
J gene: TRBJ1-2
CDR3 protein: CASSLGRGVRYGYTF

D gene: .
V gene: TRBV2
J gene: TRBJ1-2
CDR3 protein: CASRADSFYGYTF

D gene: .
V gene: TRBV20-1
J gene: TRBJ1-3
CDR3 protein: CSARGRRARNTIYF

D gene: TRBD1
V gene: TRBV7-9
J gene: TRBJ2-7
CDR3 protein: CASSLGATGDSYEQYF

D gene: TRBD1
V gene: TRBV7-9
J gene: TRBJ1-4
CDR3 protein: CASSLGVGTAHGEKLFF

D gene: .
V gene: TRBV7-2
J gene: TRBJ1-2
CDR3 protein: CASSQPGRDGYTF

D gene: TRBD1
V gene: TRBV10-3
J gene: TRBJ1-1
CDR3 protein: CAQDRGRMGTEAFF

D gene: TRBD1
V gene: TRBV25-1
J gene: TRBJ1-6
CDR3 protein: CASSLMTGNSPLHF

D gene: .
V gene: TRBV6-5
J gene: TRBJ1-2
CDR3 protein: CASSYSGPAAPHF

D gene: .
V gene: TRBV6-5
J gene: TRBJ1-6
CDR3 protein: CASTSLLSYNSPLHF

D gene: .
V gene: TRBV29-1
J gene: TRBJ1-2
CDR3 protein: CSAPELYGYGYTF

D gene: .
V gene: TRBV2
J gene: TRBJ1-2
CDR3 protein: CASSEADNYGYTF

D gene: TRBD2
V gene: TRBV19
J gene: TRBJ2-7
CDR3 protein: CASSYTASGGHSYEQYF

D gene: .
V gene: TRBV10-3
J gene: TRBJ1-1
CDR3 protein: CAIREKSAGVGRHYEAFF

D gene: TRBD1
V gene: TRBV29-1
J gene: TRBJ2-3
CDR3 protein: CSVERDRASDTQYF

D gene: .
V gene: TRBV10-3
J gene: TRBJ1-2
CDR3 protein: CAGLGVGYGYTF

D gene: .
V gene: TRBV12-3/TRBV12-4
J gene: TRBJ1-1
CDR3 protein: CASRSGQNTEAFF

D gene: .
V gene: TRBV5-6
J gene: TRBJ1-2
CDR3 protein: CASSQTDLGYTF

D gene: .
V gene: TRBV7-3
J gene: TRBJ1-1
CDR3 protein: CASSLLGTGGNTEAFF

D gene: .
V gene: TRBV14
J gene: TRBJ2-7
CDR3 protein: CASSRKRFGTRYSSYEQYF

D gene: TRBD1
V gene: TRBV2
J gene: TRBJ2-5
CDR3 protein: CASSRDRDAETQYF

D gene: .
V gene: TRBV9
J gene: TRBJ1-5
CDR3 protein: CASSAHRVGQPQHF

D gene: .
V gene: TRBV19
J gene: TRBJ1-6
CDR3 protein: CASSIQPHLQGLNSPLHF

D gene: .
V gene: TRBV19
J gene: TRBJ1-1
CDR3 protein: CASSFRRDVTEAFF